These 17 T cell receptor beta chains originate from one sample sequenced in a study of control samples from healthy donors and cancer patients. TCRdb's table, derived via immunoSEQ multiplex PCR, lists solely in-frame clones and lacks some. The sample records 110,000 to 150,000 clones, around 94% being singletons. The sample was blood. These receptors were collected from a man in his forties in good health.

The CDR3 region is CASSLEPSAEAFF. The CDR3 DNA reads TGCGCCAGCAGCTTGGAACCTTCGGCTGAAGCTTTCTTT. The chain is built from TRBV5-1 and TRBJ1-1; no definite D call. V dropped 0 bases and J dropped 6 bases, with 9 bases sitting between them. The germline gives CDR1 SGHRS, CDR2 YFSETQ. The CDR3 sequence is 13 residues long. Full variable domain (outside the CDR3, taken from reference TRBV5-1 and TRBJ1-1): KAGVTQTPRYLIKTRGQQVTLSCSPISGHRSVSWYQQTPGQGLQFLFEYFSETQRNKGNFPGRFSGRQFSNSRSEMNVSTLELGDSALYLCASSLEPSAEAFFGQGTRLTVV.

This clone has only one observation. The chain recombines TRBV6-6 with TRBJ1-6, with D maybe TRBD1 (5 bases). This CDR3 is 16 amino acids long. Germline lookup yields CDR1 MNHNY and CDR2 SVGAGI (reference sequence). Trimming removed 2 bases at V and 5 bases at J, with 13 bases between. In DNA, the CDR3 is TGTGCCAGCAGTTACAGGGGTATCCTCAATAATTCACCCCTCCACTTT. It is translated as CASSYRGILNNSPLHF.

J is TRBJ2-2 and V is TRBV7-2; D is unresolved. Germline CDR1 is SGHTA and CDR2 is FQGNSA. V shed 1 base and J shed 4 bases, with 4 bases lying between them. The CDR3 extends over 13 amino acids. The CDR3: CASSLELTGELFF. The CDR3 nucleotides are TGTGCCAGCAGCTTAGAGCTCACCGGGGAGCTGTTTTTT.

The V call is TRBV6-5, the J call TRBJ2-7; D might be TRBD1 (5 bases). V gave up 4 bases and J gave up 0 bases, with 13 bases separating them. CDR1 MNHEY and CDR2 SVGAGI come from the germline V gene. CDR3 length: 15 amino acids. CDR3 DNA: TGTGCCAGCAGTTGGGGTAGTACAGGCTCCTACGAGCAGTACTTC. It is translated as CASSWGSTGSYEQYF.

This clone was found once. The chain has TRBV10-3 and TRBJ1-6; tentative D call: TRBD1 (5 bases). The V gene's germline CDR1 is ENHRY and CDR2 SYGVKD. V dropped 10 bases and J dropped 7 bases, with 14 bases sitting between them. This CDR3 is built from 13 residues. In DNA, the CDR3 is TGTGCCACTTCCGGGACTACAAATTCACCCCTCCACTTT. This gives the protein CATSGTTNSPLHF.

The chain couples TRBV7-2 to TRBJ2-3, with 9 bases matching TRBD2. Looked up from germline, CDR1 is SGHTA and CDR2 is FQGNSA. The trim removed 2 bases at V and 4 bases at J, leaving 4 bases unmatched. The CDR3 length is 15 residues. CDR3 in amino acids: CASSLSGGKSDTQYF. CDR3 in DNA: TGTGCCAGCAGCTTAAGCGGGGGGAAGTCAGATACGCAGTATTTT.

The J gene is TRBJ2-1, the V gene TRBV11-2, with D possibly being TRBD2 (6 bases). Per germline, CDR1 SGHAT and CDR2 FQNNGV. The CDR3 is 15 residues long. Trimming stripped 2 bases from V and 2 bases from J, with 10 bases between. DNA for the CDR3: TGTGCCAGCAGCTTACTTGCGGGGCCCTACAATGAGCAGTTCTTC. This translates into CASSLLAGPYNEQFF.

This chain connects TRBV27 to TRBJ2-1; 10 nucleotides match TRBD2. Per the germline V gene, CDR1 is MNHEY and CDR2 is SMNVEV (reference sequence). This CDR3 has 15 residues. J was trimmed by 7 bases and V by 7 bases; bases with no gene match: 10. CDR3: CASTASSGGLNEQFF. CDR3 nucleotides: TGTGCCAGCACGGCAAGTAGCGGGGGGTTAAATGAGCAGTTCTTC.

This CDR3 reads CAWSVHGGQPQHF. The CDR3 nucleotides read TGTGCCTGGAGTGTACATGGAGGTCAGCCCCAGCATTTT. The V gene is TRBV30, the J gene TRBJ1-5; D is undetermined. V lost 0 bases and J 6 bases, leaving 9 bases between the germline ends. CDR3 size: 13 residues. Germline assignment: CDR1 GTSNPN and CDR2 SVGIG (reference sequence). Full variable domain (missing parts from reference TRBV30 and TRBJ1-5): SQTIHQWPATLVQPVGSPLSLECTVEGTSNPNLYWYRQAAGRGLQLLFYSVGIGQISSEVPQNLSASRPQDRQFILSSKKLLLSDSGFYLCAWSVHGGQPQHFGDGTRLSIL.

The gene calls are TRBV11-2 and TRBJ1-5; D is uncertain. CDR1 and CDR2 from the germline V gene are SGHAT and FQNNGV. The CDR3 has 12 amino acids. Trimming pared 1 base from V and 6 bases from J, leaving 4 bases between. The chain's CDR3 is CASSLGGQPQHF. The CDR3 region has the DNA TGTGCCAGCAGCTTAGGCGGTCAGCCCCAGCATTTT.

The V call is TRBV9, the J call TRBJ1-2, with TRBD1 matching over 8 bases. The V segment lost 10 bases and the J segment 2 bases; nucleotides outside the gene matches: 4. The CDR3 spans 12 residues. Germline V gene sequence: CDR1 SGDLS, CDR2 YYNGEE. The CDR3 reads CASTGGNYGYTF. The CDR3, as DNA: TGTGCCTCTACAGGGGGGAACTATGGCTACACCTTC.

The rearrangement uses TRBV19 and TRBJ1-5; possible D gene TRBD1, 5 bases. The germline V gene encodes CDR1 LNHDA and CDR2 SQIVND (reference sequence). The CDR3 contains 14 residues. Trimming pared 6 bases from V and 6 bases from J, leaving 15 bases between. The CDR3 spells CASSHLRVGQPQHF. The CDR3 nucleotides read TGTGCCAGTAGCCATCTCAGGGTTGGTCAGCCCCAGCATTTT. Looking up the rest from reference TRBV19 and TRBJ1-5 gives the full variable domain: DGGITQSPKYLFRKEGQNVTLSCEQNLNHDAMYWYRQDPGQGLRLIYYSQIVNDFQKGDIAEGYSVSREKKESFPLTVTSAQKNPTAFYLCASSHLRVGQPQHFGDGTRLSIL.

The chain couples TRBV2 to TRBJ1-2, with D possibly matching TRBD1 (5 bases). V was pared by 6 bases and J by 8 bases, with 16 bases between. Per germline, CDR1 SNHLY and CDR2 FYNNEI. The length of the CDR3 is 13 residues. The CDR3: CASSADSPKGYTF. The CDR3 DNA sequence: TGTGCCAGCAGCGCTGACAGCCCGAAAGGCTACACCTTC.

The CDR3 spells CASRNETSGEQETQYF. CDR3 nucleotides: TGTGCCAGCAGGAATGAGACTAGCGGGGAACAAGAGACCCAGTACTTC. The chain couples TRBV7-9 to TRBJ2-5; 11 bases are shared with TRBD2. The CDR3 contains 16 residues. Germline-derived CDR1 and CDR2 are SEHNR and FQNEAQ (reference sequence). The ends lost 6 bases at V and 2 bases at J; junction bases unmatched: 8.

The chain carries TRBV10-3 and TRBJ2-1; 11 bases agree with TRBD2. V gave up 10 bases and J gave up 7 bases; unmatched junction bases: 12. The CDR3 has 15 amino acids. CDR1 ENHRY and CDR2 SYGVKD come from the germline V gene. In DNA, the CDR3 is TGTGCCACCTCCATACTAGCGGGAGTGGTTAATGAGCAGTTCTTC. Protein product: CATSILAGVVNEQFF.

The CDR3 DNA is TGCAGCGTTGAGGACCGGAGGCGTGGGCAGCGGGGGTTCTCCTACAATGAGCAGTTCTTC. Translated: CSVEDRRRGQRGFSYNEQFF. The V call is TRBV29-1, the J call TRBJ2-1, with 8 bases that match TRBD2. The CDR3 runs to 20 residues. Germline CDR1 and CDR2: SQVTM and ANQGSEA. V was clipped by 3 bases and J by 0 bases; unmatched bases: 19.

The CDR3, as DNA: TGCAGCGCGTCCAAGAACACTGAAGCTTTCTTT. It translates to CSASKNTEAFF. V and J are TRBV29-1 and TRBJ1-1; D unclear. V lost 7 bases and J 1 base, leaving 7 bases between the germline ends. Germline CDR1 SQVTM, CDR2 ANQGSEA. This CDR3 is built from 11 residues.